The subject of this entry is one TCR beta chain. The V gene end was trimmed by 5 bases and the J gene end by 10 bases; junction bases not matched to a gene: 9. The CDR3 contains 13 residues. Germline V CDR1 and CDR2: MNHEY, SVGAGI. These data come from a study of blood T cell repertoires in COVID-19. The overall study: Samples representing acute and convalescent COVID-19 were sourced from the United States, Italy and Spain. PBMCs, B-cell-depleted T cells, or T cells were the source of the cDNA or gDNA that made up the material.

Seattle patients were enrolled while actively infected and followed longitudinally. As originally analysed: Amplification with reference gene primers provided the estimates of nucleated cell counts. TCRdb's table, derived via immunoSEQ multiplex PCR, lists solely in-frame clones and lacks some. The V and J calls and clone size come from that table; D and trimming were worked out from the DNA. This table holds nearly 200,000 clones, approximately 80% found once. The sample consisted of peripheral blood. This clonotype was sampled from a man between 60 and 70 years old with COVID-19, enrolled during active disease. V is TRBV6-5 and J is TRBJ2-3; 7 bases align to TRBD1. The CDR3: CASSRTTGWAQYF. The CDR3 DNA reads TGTGCCAGCAGTCGTACGACAGGGTGGGCGCAGTATTTT.